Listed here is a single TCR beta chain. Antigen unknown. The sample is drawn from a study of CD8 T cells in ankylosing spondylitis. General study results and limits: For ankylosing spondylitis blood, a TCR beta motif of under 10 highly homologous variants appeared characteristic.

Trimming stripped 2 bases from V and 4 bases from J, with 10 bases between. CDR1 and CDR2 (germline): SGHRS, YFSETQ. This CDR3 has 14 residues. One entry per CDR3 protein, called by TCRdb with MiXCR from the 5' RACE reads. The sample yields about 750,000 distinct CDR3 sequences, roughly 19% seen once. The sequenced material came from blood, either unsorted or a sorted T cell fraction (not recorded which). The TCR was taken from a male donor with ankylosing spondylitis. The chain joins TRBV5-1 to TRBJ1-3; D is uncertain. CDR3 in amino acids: CASSFDGKGNTIYF. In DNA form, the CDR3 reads TGCGCCAGCAGCTTTGACGGAAAAGGAAACACCATATATTTT.